This T cell receptor (beta chain) stems from a study of blood T cell repertoires in COVID-19. Looked up from germline, CDR1 is SGHTA and CDR2 is FQGNSA. The CDR3 is made up of 14 amino acids. Trimming stripped 2 bases from V and 6 bases from J, with 13 bases between. Authors' processing steps: Nucleated cell counts were estimated from reference gene primer amplification. The data were produced by immunoSEQ multiplex PCR, yet TCRdb's version contains in-frame clones alone and is incomplete. That table furnishes V, J and clone size, whereas the DNA furnished D and trimming. Here the sample spans roughly 70,000 clones, 80% being singletons.

Sequenced: peripheral blood. This TCR was sampled from a man in his 70s who had recovered from COVID-19. V gene TRBV7-2 combines with J gene TRBJ1-2, with D possibly TRBD1 on 6 matching bases. In DNA, the CDR3 is TGTGCCAGCAGCTTAAGGCAGGGGAGGGATGGCTACACCTTC. Encoded protein: CASSLRQGRDGYTF. The full variable domain, with the rest looked up from reference TRBV7-2 and TRBJ1-2, is GAGVSQSPSNKVTEKGKDVELRCDPISGHTALYWYRQSLGQGLEFLIYFQGNSAPDKSGLPSDRFSAERTGGSVSTLTIQRTQQEDSAVYLCASSLRQGRDGYTFGSGTRLTVV.